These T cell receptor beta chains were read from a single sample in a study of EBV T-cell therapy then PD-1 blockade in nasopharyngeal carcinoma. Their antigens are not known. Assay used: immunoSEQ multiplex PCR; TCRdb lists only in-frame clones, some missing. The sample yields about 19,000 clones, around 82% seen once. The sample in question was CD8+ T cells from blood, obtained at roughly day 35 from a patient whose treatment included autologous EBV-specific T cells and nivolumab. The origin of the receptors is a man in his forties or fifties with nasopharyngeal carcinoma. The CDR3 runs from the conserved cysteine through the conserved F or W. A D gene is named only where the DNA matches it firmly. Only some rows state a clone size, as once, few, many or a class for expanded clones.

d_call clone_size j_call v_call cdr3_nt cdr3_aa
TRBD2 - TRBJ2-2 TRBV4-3 TGCGCCAGCAGCCAAGGGCTAGCGGGGCTAGCGGGAGGGGAGCTGTTTTTT CASSQGLAGLAGGELFF
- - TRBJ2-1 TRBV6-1 TGTGCCAGCAGTGAATTCCCCCGGAGGGAGCAGTTCTTC CASSEFPRREQFF
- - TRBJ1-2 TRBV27 TGTGCCAGCAGTTTATCCTGGCGGGGGACCTCTTGGGGCTACACCTTC CASSLSWRGTSWGYTF
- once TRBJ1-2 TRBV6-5 TGTGCCAGCATCCCGCGGCGAGGGGTGGACTATGGCTACACCTTC CASIPRRGVDYGYTF
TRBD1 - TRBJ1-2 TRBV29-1 TGCAGCGTTGGGGGACAGGTGATCTATGGCTACACCTTC CSVGGQVIYGYTF
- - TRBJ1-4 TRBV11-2 TGTGCCAGCAGCACACCGGGACCCATTGCAACTAATGAAAAACTGTTTTTT CASSTPGPIATNEKLFF
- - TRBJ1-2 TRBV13 TGTGCCAGCAGCTTGGCGCCTGGCAATGATGGCTACACCTTC CASSLAPGNDGYTF
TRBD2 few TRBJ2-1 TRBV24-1 TGTGCCACCAGTGATTACGCCGGGACTAGCGGGGGGGATGAGCAGTTCTTC CATSDYAGTSGGDEQFF
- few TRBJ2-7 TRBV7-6 TGTGCCAGCAGCTCGGGACCGAACTACGAGCAGTACTTC CASSSGPNYEQYF
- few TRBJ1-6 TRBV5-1 TGCGCCAGCACGGCGGATTACTATAATTCACCCCTCCACTTT CASTADYYNSPLHF
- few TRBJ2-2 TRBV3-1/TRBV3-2 TGTGCCAGCAGCCAAGTTCAGGGATACACCGGGGAGCTGTTTTTT CASSQVQGYTGELFF
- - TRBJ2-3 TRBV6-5 TGTGCCAGCAGTTTTTTAGCGGGCACAGATACGCAGTATTTT CASSFLAGTDTQYF
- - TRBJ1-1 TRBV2 TGTGCCAGCCCCCCGGGGGTGAGGACTGAAGCTTTCTTT CASPPGVRTEAFF
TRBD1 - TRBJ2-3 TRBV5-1 TGCGCCAGCAGGTCGAGACAGGGATCAGATACGCAGTATTTT CASRSRQGSDTQYF
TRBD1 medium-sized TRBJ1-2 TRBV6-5 TGTGCCAGCAGTCTTTACACAGGGACAGGCTATGGCTACACCTTC CASSLYTGTGYGYTF
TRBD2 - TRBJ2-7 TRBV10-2 TGCGCCAGCACTCTAAGCGGGGGTGGAGACTACGAGCAGTACTTC CASTLSGGGDYEQYF
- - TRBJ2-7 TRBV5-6 TGTGCCAGCAGCTCGGACAGAGCCTACGAGCAGTACTTC CASSSDRAYEQYF
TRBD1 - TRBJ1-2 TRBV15 TGTGCCACCAGCAGAGGGACTGTGGACAGGATCTTTAACTATGGCTACACCTTC CATSRGTVDRIFNYGYTF
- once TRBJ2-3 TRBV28 TGTGCCAGCAGTCCCCCCTCCGGGGGGCGATCAGATACGCAGTATTTT CASSPPSGGRSDTQYF
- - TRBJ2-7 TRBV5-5 TGTGCCAGCAGCTTGTTCAGCACCTACGAGCAGTACTTC CASSLFSTYEQYF
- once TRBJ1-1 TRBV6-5 TGTGCCAGCATTGGGCGGGGGCACACTGAAGCTTTCTTT CASIGRGHTEAFF
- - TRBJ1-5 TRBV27 TGTGCCAGCAGTTTCGGTGGGATTGGGGGGGCGCGCGGGCAGCCCCAGCATTTT CASSFGGIGGARGQPQHF
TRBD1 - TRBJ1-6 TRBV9 TGTGCCAGCAGGTCCGGGACAGGGGGATCGCCCCTCCACTTT CASRSGTGGSPLHF
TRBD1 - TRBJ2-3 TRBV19 TGTGCCAGTAGTACGCAACCGGGACAGGCAACAGATACGCAGTATTTT CASSTQPGQATDTQYF
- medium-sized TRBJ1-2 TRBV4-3 TGCGCCAGCAGCCCGATACAGGGATCGAGCGGCTACACCTTC CASSPIQGSSGYTF
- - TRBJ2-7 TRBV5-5 TGTGCCAGCAGCTTTGCCTACGAGCAGTACTTC CASSFAYEQYF
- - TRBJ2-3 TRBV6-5 TGTGCCAGCAGTTACCGGTCAACCGGCGCAGATACGCAGTATTTT CASSYRSTGADTQYF
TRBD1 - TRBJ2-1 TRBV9 TGTGCCAGCAGCGTAGAATGGCAGGGGGCTCACAATGAGCAGTTCTTC CASSVEWQGAHNEQFF
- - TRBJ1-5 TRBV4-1 TGCGCCAGCAGCCAAGAAGCAGGGTCAAATCAGCCCCAGCATTTT CASSQEAGSNQPQHF
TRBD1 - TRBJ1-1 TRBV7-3 TGTGCCAGCAGCGCAAGGGACAGGGGTCCTCTGACTGAAGCTTTCTTT CASSARDRGPLTEAFF
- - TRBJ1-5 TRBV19 TGTGCCAGTAAAGAGACCGCTTATAGCAATCAGCCCCAGCATTTT CASKETAYSNQPQHF